Below are 4 T cell receptor beta chains sequenced from a single sample in a study of regulatory T cells in long-lasting Graves disease (dated by TCRdb to 2020 to 2022). The intended sense of this specimen's time point label: newly diagnosed GD, antithyroid drugs for less than 3 months. For both TCR sequencing and RNA sequencing, RNA was extracted from PBMCs in TRIzol. Library method: multiplex PCR. Sequenced on an Illumina HiSeq 4000. iRepertoire HTBI primers and Arm-PCR amplification of CDR3 regions were used to construct TCR beta libraries. TCRdb reprocessed the public reads (quality trimming at Q25 with fastp, clone calling with MiXCR) and kept in-frame beta chains. Duplicate CDR3 protein sequences are folded into a single record with the most common DNA and genes. This sample comprises more than 400,000 distinct CDR3 sequences, around 15% of them detected only once. The ten most abundant clones make up 12% of the sample.

The data were also submitted as part of a second study, on T cells in Graves' hyperthyroidism and ophthalmopathy.

The sequencing here drew on peripheral blood mononuclear cells (PBMCs), taken at new diagnosis, from a patient treated with antithyroid drugs. These receptors came from a man in his forties with Graves disease. Donor details come from another sample of the same person, matched by shared clones.

This clonotype was found many times. The chain recombines TRBV28 with TRBJ2-1, with 11 bases matching TRBD2. From germline, CDR1 is MDHEN and CDR2 SYDVKM. V shed 3 bases and J 8 bases; nucleotides not matched to a gene: 6. CDR3 length: 15 residues. The CDR3 DNA reads as TGTGCCAGCAGTTTGGGGCTAGCGGGAGGATATGAGCAGTTCTTC. This encodes CASSLGLAGGYEQFF.

This clonotype has just a few counts. This chain links TRBV7-3 with TRBJ2-2; 8 bases are a match to TRBD1. The CDR3 has 17 residues. With V trimmed by 5 bases and J by 2 bases, 10 bases remained unmatched. Germline V gives CDR1 SGHTA, CDR2 FQGTGA. The CDR3: CASSLSSRGLNTGELFF. CDR3 nucleotides: TGTGCCAGCAGCCTATCATCCAGGGGGCTTAACACCGGGGAGCTGTTTTTT.

The chain links TRBV5-1 to TRBJ2-1; 9 positions match TRBD2. J gave up 9 bases and V 1 base, and 11 bases lay outside the gene matches. The CDR3 length is 16 residues. Germline assignment: CDR1 SGHRS and CDR2 YFSETQ. In DNA, the CDR3 is TGCGCCAGCAGCTTGAGGGCGGGAGGGCCAATTTCTGAGCAGTTCTTC. It translates to CASSLRAGGPISEQFF.

This clonotype was seen at least ten times. The chain employs TRBV12-3 or TRBV12-4 and TRBJ1-3, with 8 bases matching TRBD1. There are 14 residues in the CDR3. The V and J ends lost 6 bases and 5 bases, in that order; junction bases with no gene match: 6. The CDR3 DNA sequence: TGTGCCAGCAGCCCAGGACAGGGTCGAAACACCATATATTTT. It encodes CASSPGQGRNTIYF.